This T cell receptor beta chain was retrieved from a study of response to subunit inactivated influenza vaccine. TCRdb re-derived calls from the RT-PCR reads in MiXCR, one entry per CDR3 protein. This table holds around 540,000 distinct CDR3 sequences, 10% to 15% found once. Study findings and constraints: Only a handful of new T cells, the authors suggested, are recruited with each seasonal influenza vaccination.

This clonotype came up many times. Its antigen is as yet unknown. CDR1 and CDR2 (germline): SGHDT, YYEEEE. This CDR3 has 13 amino acids. V was pared by 4 bases and J by 10 bases, with 10 bases of the junction left unmatched. This sequence originates from a man aged 50-59 years who received an inactivated influenza vaccine. The material was PBMCs from blood, obtained on the day of vaccination. The chain has TRBV5-6 and TRBJ1-2; TRBD1 aligns across 7 bases. The CDR3 sequence: CASSQAGTDLYTF. The CDR3 nucleotides are TGTGCCAGCAGCCAAGCCGGGACAGACCTCTACACCTTC. The variable domain in full, completed from reference TRBV5-6 and TRBJ1-2, reads DAGVTQSPTHLIKTRGQQVTLRCSPKSGHDTVSWYQQALGQGPQFIFQYYEEEERQRGNFPDRFSGHQFPNYSSELNVNALLLGDSALYLCASSQAGTDLYTFGSGTRLTVV.